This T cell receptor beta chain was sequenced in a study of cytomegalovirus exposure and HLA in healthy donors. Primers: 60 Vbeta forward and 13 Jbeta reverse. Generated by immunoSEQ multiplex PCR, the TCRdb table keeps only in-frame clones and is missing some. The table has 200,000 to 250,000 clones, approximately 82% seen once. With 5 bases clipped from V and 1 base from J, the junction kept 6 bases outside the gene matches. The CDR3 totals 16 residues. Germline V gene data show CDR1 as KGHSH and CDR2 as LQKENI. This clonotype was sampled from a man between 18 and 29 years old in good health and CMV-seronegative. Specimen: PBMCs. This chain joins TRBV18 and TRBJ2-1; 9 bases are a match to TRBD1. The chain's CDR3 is CASSGTGSGSYNEQFF. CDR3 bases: TGTGCCAGCTCAGGGACAGGGAGTGGGTCCTACAATGAGCAGTTCTTC. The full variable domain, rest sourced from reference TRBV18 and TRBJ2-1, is NAGVMQNPRHLVRRRGQEARLRCSPMKGHSHVYWYRQLPEEGLKFMVYLQKENIIDESGMPKERFSAEFPKEGPSILRIQQVVRGDSAAYFCASSGTGSGSYNEQFFGPGTRLTVL.